These 10 T cell receptor beta chains share one sample of origin, sequenced in a study of T cells in Graves' hyperthyroidism and ophthalmopathy. RNA transcripts served as the template for amplifying TCR beta CDR3 regions. During a first-round RT-PCR of the TCR CDR3, the HTBI primer set was used. Each CDR3 protein is one row after TCRdb ran MiXCR on the multiplex PCR reads. The repertoire holds 350,000 or so distinct CDR3 sequences, with about 15% as singletons. Sequenced material: blood. These TCRs come from a woman aged 25-40 years with Graves' hyperthyroidism that later progressed to Graves' ophthalmopathy.

This clonotype occurred a few times. This chain uses TRBV11-2 with TRBJ1-2, with D unclear. Germline CDR1 and CDR2: SGHAT and FQNNGV. The length of the CDR3 is 14 residues. The ends were cut back, 0 bases at V and 4 bases at J, with 9 bases in the middle. In DNA, the CDR3 is TGTGCCAGCAGCTTAGACAACGCTAGCTATGGCTACACCTTC. Its translation is CASSLDNASYGYTF.

This clonotype was detected ten times or more. V and J are TRBV28 and TRBJ1-5; a weak D match, TRBD1 (6 bases). The CDR3 covers 17 residues. Trimming took off 5 bases at V and 1 base at J, with 18 bases between the two ends. Germline assignment: CDR1 MDHEN and CDR2 SYDVKM. The CDR3 region has the DNA TGTGCCAGCAGTCCTCATTACCAGGGGACAAGCAATCAGCCCCAGCATTTT. Translating it yields CASSPHYQGTSNQPQHF.

In this sample, this clonotype turned up a few times. A much bigger clone sits one base away, suggesting this may be a read error. The chain couples TRBV11-2 to TRBJ2-2; weak D call: TRBD1 (6 bases). The CDR3 has 15 residues. Germline values: CDR1 SGHAT, CDR2 FQNNGV. The CDR3 spells CASSFTGSNTGELVF. CDR3 sequence (DNA): TGTGCCAGCAGCTTCACAGGGTCAAACACCGGGGAGCTGGTTTTT.

This clonotype came up many times. The chain has TRBV6-1 and TRBJ2-7; D might be TRBD1 (5 bases). The CDR3 is 15 residues long. V lost 3 bases and J lost 7, with 19 bases in between. From germline, CDR1 is MNHNS and CDR2 SASEGT. The chain's CDR3 is CASSDSWTTSEEQYF. For the CDR3, the DNA is TGTGCCAGCAGTGACTCCTGGACAACCTCTGAAGAGCAGTACTTC.

In its sample, this clonotype was seen a few times. The CDR3 nucleotides read TGCGCCAGCAGCCAAGGACCCTCGACTAGCCTTCGCGATGAGCAGTTCTTC. Translated, it gives CASSQGPSTSLRDEQFF. V and J are TRBV4-1 and TRBJ2-1; 7 nucleotides agree with TRBD2. The germline gives CDR1 MGHRA, CDR2 YSYEKL. The CDR3 covers 17 residues. V was clipped by 1 base and J by 8 bases; unmatched bases: 14.

This clonotype was counted at least ten times. The chain has TRBV7-2 and TRBJ1-3, with a possible D match to TRBD1 (6 bases). This CDR3 comprises 14 residues. Looked up from germline, CDR1 is SGHTA and CDR2 is FQGNSA. V was cut by 5 bases and J by 3 bases, with 11 bases left in between. The CDR3 sequence is CASSRGGRGNTIYF. CDR3 nucleotides: TGTGCCAGCAGCCGAGGGGGGCGTGGAAACACCATATATTTT.

As concerns this clonotype: Possible read error: a much larger clone is one base away. The rearrangement links TRBV29-1 to TRBJ1-1; D gene unclear. Germline assignment: CDR1 SQVTM and CDR2 ANQGSEA. V lost 6 bases to trimming and J lost 4 bases, with 12 bases between them. The CDR3 is 12 residues long. DNA of the CDR3: TGCAGCGTCTCGCTAGGGAGCACTGAAGCTTTCTTT. This codes for CSVSLGSTEAFF.

This clonotype appeared once. This chain joins TRBV5-6 and TRBJ1-1; maybe TRBD1 (6 bases). The V and J ends lost 2 bases and 4 bases respectively, with 18 bases between them. CDR1 and CDR2 from the germline V gene are SGHDT and YYEEEE. The length of the CDR3 is 16 residues. As DNA, the CDR3 is TGTGCCAGCAGCTTTCGTCCAGGGGAGTTAAGCACTGAAGCTTTCTTT. Protein sequence: CASSFRPGELSTEAFF.

The chain employs TRBV6-2 or TRBV6-3 and TRBJ1-2, with D possibly matching TRBD1 (5 bases). Looked up from germline, CDR1 is MNHEY and CDR2 is SVGEGT. The CDR3 is 12 amino acids. V lost 9 bases and J lost 5, with 13 bases in between. CDR3 coding DNA: TGTGCCAGTCTGGGCAGGGCTTATGGCTACACCTTC. The encoded protein is CASLGRAYGYTF.

In this sample, this clonotype turned up many times. V usage is TRBV6-1 and J usage is TRBJ1-4, with D uncertain. Germline CDR1 MNHNS, CDR2 SASEGT. Deletions cut 2 bases from V and 4 bases from J, with 20 bases between. The CDR3 sequence is 18 residues long. CDR3 sequence (DNA): TGTGCCAGCAGTGAACCGGACCTCATTCGAGGAATTAATGAAAAACTGTTTTTT. It codes for CASSEPDLIRGINEKLFF.